The 4 T cell receptor beta chains below come from one sample, sequenced in a study of T cells in Graves' hyperthyroidism and ophthalmopathy. RNA transcripts provided the source from which TCR beta CDR3 regions were amplified. First-round RT-PCR of the TCR CDR3 relied on the HTBI primer set. Via MiXCR, TCRdb re-called the multiplex PCR reads, giving one row per CDR3 protein. This table holds roughly 570,000 distinct CDR3 sequences, 15% to 18% found once. Specimen: blood. These receptors originate from a woman under 40 with Graves' hyperthyroidism.

V and J are TRBV19 and TRBJ2-7, with 8 nucleotides matching TRBD1. V shed 4 bases and J 7 bases; nucleotides not matched to a gene: 12. This CDR3 spans 15 amino acids. Germline lookup yields CDR1 LNHDA and CDR2 SQIVND (reference sequence). CDR3 sequence reads: CASSKQQGGQGEQYF. The CDR3 DNA is TGTGCCAGTAGTAAACAACAGGGCGGACAGGGAGAGCAGTACTTC.

This clonotype has at least ten counts. V gene TRBV12-3 or TRBV12-4 combines with J gene TRBJ2-7; 12 bases are a match to TRBD2. The V and J ends lost 5 bases and 7 bases, in that order; junction bases with no gene match: 6. This CDR3 has 14 amino acids. This chain's CDR3 is CASSTTSGSGEQYF. CDR3 nucleotide sequence: TGTGCCAGCAGTACGACTAGCGGGAGTGGGGAGCAGTACTTC.

The chain uses TRBV7-6 and TRBJ2-7; D could derive from TRBD1 or TRBD2 (5 bases each). V was cut by 2 bases and J by 3 bases, with 11 bases left in between. The CDR3 has 14 residues. Germline lookup yields CDR1 SGHVS and CDR2 FNYEAQ. CDR3 protein: CASSLLRGHYEQYF. For the CDR3, the DNA is TGTGCCAGCAGCTTACTTCGGGGCCACTACGAGCAGTACTTC.

This clonotype was observed at least ten times. The gene calls are TRBV6-1 and TRBJ1-1; D is undetermined. This CDR3 has 12 residues. Germline-derived CDR1 and CDR2 are MNHNS and SASEGT. V was shortened by 5 bases and J by 1 base, with 5 bases between the two germline ends. CDR3 amino acids: CASSYQNTEAFF. CDR3 coding DNA: TGTGCCAGCAGTTACCAGAACACTGAAGCTTTCTTT.